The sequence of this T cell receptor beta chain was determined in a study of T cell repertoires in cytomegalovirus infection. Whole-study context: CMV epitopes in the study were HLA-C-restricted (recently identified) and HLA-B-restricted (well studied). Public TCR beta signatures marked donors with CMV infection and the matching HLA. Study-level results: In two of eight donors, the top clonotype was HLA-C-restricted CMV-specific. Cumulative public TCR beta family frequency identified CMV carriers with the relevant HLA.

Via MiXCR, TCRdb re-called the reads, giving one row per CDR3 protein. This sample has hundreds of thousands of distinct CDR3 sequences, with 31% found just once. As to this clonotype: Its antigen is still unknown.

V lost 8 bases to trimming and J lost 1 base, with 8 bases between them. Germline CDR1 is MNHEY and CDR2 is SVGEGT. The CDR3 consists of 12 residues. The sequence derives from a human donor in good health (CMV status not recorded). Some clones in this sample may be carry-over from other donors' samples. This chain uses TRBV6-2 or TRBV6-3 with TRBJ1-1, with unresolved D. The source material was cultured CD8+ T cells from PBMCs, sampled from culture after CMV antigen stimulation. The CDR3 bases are TGTGCCAGCGGACGGACGAACACTGAAGCTTTCTTT. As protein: CASGRTNTEAFF.